Presented here are 26 T cell receptor beta chains from one specimen sequenced in a study of T-cell memory formation after mild COVID-19 (dated by TCRdb to about 2021). Library preparation used 5' RACE. The sequencer was an Illumina NovaSeq 6000. TCRdb reanalyzed the raw reads on its own, using fastp at Q25 for trimming and MiXCR for clone calling, and kept in-frame beta chains. Each record represents a unique CDR3 protein, reported with the most common genes and DNA among its rows. The sample records roughly 600,000 distinct CDR3 sequences, approximately 19% of which are singletons. The biggest ten clones account for 12% of the sample. Sequencing was performed on PBMCs or a T cell subset sorted from them (not recorded which). Receptors originate from an adult woman who had mild COVID-19 (a few samples of this study predate the infection). The sample titles of this study are shuffled in the database, so cell type and time point are left out; the donor was told from shared clones.

This clonotype was counted at least ten times. This chain links TRBV20-1 with TRBJ2-7; 8 positions match TRBD2. The CDR3 has 14 residues. Losses at the gene ends were 2 bases for V and 3 bases for J; bases not matched to a gene: 6. CDR1 is DFQATT and CDR2 is SNEGSKA in the germline V gene (reference sequence). This CDR3 is CSARTTSGIYEQYF. The CDR3 nucleotides read TGCAGTGCTAGAACCACTAGCGGAATCTACGAGCAGTACTTC.

This clonotype was seen a few times. This chain links TRBV29-1 with TRBJ2-3, with 8 bases that match TRBD2. Losses at the gene ends were 3 bases for V and 2 bases for J; bases not matched to a gene: 4. Per the germline V gene, CDR1 is SQVTM and CDR2 is ANQGSEA. The CDR3 is 14 amino acids. CDR3: CSVDGGGTTDTQYF. The CDR3 coding sequence is TGCAGCGTTGACGGCGGGGGGACCACAGATACGCAGTATTTT.

This clonotype turned up a few times. This chain uses TRBV20-1 with TRBJ1-3, with D unclear. The V gene lost 0 bases and the J gene lost 0 bases, with 9 bases spanning the gap. Looked up from germline, CDR1 is DFQATT and CDR2 is SNEGSKA (reference sequence). The CDR3 sequence is 15 residues long. The CDR3 DNA follows: TGCAGTGCTAGAGATCTCAAGGGCTCTGGAAACACCATATATTTT. It specifies CSARDLKGSGNTIYF.

This clonotype turned up a few times. This sequence joins TRBV14 and TRBJ1-2; possible D gene TRBD1, 5 bases. Trimming shortened V by 4 bases and J by 8 bases, and 17 bases separated the two germline ends. CDR1 SGHDN and CDR2 FVKESK come from the germline V gene. The CDR3 runs to 14 residues. CDR3 sequence reads: CASSRPGGGKGYTF. The CDR3 coding sequence is TGTGCCAGCAGCCGCCCCGGCGGGGGTAAGGGCTACACCTTC.

The rearrangement joins TRBV5-1 to TRBJ2-7; tentatively, D is TRBD2 (6 bases). This CDR3 region has 17 residues. V lost 4 bases to trimming and J lost 2 bases, with 22 bases between them. The germline V gene has CDR1 SGHRS and CDR2 YFSETQ. The CDR3 sequence: CASSGGVEAGPTYEQYF. The CDR3 DNA sequence: TGCGCCAGCAGCGGAGGGGTGGAGGCGGGCCCAACCTACGAGCAGTACTTC.

The chain links TRBV11-3 to TRBJ2-2; D may correspond to TRBD1 or TRBD2 (5 bases each). The V and J ends lost 3 bases and 6 bases respectively, with 8 bases between them. Per the germline V gene, CDR1 is SGHNT and CDR2 is YENEEA. This CDR3 region has 13 residues. CDR3 sequence: CASSFGAAGELFF. Here the CDR3 DNA reads TGTGCCAGCAGCTTCGGGGCGGCCGGGGAGCTGTTTTTT.

This chain links TRBV7-6 with TRBJ2-1; D unclear. CDR1 SGHVS and CDR2 FNYEAQ come from the germline V gene. Trimming stripped 1 base from V and 6 bases from J, with 13 bases between. This CDR3 has 15 amino acids. This CDR3 reads CASSLGEDPFNEQFF. The CDR3 DNA sequence: TGTGCCAGCAGCTTAGGCGAGGACCCATTCAATGAGCAGTTCTTC.

The CDR3: CASTPPRGPYEQYF. Written as DNA, the CDR3 is TGTGCCAGCACCCCACCGCGGGGGCCCTACGAGCAGTACTTC. The V gene is TRBV6-2 or TRBV6-3, the J gene TRBJ2-7; D perhaps matches TRBD2 (7 bases). Germline CDR1 and CDR2: MNHEY and SVGEGT. The CDR3 sequence is 14 residues long. Trimming shortened V by 7 bases and J by 2 bases, and 15 bases separated the two germline ends.

J is TRBJ2-3 and V is TRBV7-4; 9 bases match TRBD1. V lost 5 bases, J lost 3 bases, and 12 bases stayed unmatched. The CDR3 runs to 17 residues. Per germline, CDR1 SGHVT and CDR2 SQSDAQ. CDR3 residues: CASSVRGTGRWTDTQYF. CDR3 coding DNA: TGTGCCAGCAGCGTCCGGGGGACAGGGCGGTGGACAGATACGCAGTATTTT.

The chain is built from TRBV7-3 and TRBJ2-5; no clear D. V was cut by 6 bases and J by 5 bases, with 10 bases left in between. Germline lookup yields CDR1 SGHTA and CDR2 FQGTGA. The CDR3 is 12 amino acids. The CDR3 loop is CASSRIGETQYF. The CDR3 nucleotides are TGTGCCAGCAGTCGTATCGGGGAGACCCAGTACTTC. The entire variable domain, with the rest obtained from reference TRBV7-3 and TRBJ2-5, is as follows: GAGVSQTPSNKVTEKGKYVELRCDPISGHTALYWYRQSLGQGPEFLIYFQGTGAADDSGLPNDRFFAVRPEGSVSTLKIQRTERGDSAVYLCASSRIGETQYFGPGTRLLVL.

This clonotype was counted once. The junction departs from germline at one end; a sequencing error may be responsible. The chain recombines TRBV12-3 or TRBV12-4 with TRBJ1-2, with 8 bases lining up with TRBD1. The CDR3 has 17 amino acids. The CDR3 nucleotides are TGTGCCAGCAGTACTCCGGGACAGGTGCGATCAAACTATGGCTGCACCTTC. It yields the protein CASSTPGQVRSNYGCTF.

In its sample, this clonotype was seen a few times. The rearrangement joins TRBV11-2 to TRBJ2-5; D assignment may be TRBD1 or TRBD2 (6 bases each). The CDR3 loop spans 14 amino acids. V lost 7 bases and J lost 5, with 17 bases in between. Germline V gene lookup returns CDR1 SGHAT and CDR2 FQNNGV. The CDR3 protein is CASTSRGLSETQYF. CDR3 nucleotides: TGTGCCAGCACCTCACGGGGGCTTTCGGAGACCCAGTACTTC. Full variable domain (missing parts from reference TRBV11-2 and TRBJ2-5): EAGVAQSPRYKIIEKRQSVAFWCNPISGHATLYWYQQILGQGPKLLIQFQNNGVVDDSQLPKDRFSAERLKGVDSTLKIQPAKLEDSAVYLCASTSRGLSETQYFGPGTRLLVL.

The chain is built from TRBV20-1 and TRBJ2-2; 8 nucleotides match TRBD2. The germline gives CDR1 DFQATT, CDR2 SNEGSKA (reference sequence). The V segment lost 6 bases and the J segment 0 bases; nucleotides outside the gene matches: 6. This CDR3 has 15 amino acids. The CDR3 protein is CSASLAGTNTGELFF. The CDR3 DNA follows: TGCAGTGCCAGCTTAGCGGGGACGAACACCGGGGAGCTGTTTTTT.

Ten or more counts support this clonotype. J is TRBJ1-1 and V is TRBV10-2; tentatively, D is TRBD1 (5 bases). Trimming shortened V by 6 bases and J by 5 bases, and 10 bases separated the two germline ends. The germline CDR1 and CDR2 sequences are WSHSY and SAAADI. The CDR3 runs to 12 residues. CDR3 coding DNA: TGCGCCAGCAGAAGACAGCTAACTGAAGCTTTCTTT. Its protein is CASRRQLTEAFF.

This chain connects TRBV27 to TRBJ1-1, with TRBD1 matching over 7 bases. CDR3 size: 15 residues. Looked up from germline, CDR1 is MNHEY and CDR2 is SMNVEV (reference sequence). Unmatched junction bases numbered 9, after V lost 4 bases and J lost 4 bases. CDR3 in DNA: TGTGCCAGCAGTTCTGGGACAGCTCGGGGCACTGAAGCTTTCTTT. Protein product: CASSSGTARGTEAFF.

This sequence joins TRBV7-9 and TRBJ2-7, with D unresolved. Trimming took 5 bases from V and 5 from J, leaving 13 bases between them. The V gene's germline CDR1 is SEHNR and CDR2 FQNEAQ (reference sequence). The CDR3 consists of 13 residues. The DNA for the CDR3 is TGTGCCAGCAGCCCTCCGTTCGGCGACGAGCAGTACTTC. Translated, it gives CASSPPFGDEQYF.

This clonotype came up many times. The chain has TRBV12-3 or TRBV12-4 and TRBJ2-2; weak D call: TRBD1 (5 bases). Trimming took off 5 bases at V and 1 base at J, with 8 bases between the two ends. The CDR3 spans 14 residues. CDR3 sequence (DNA): TGTGCCAGCAGTAAGGGGTTGAACACCGGGGAGCTGTTTTTT. Its translation: CASSKGLNTGELFF.

This clonotype was seen a handful of times. The chain links TRBV18 to TRBJ2-7; 8 nucleotides match TRBD2. Germline trimming cut 8 bases from V and 2 bases from J; bases unmatched to any gene: 11. Germline V gene data show CDR1 as KGHSH and CDR2 as LQKENI. CDR3 size: 15 residues. The CDR3 nucleotides read TGTGCCAGCACCTTACTAGCGGACCCACCCTACGAGCAGTACTTC. It specifies CASTLLADPPYEQYF.

This clonotype was observed once. The rearrangement uses TRBV7-2 and TRBJ1-1, with a tentative D call TRBD1 (5 bases). The CDR3 is 14 amino acids. Germline V gene sequence: CDR1 SGHTA, CDR2 FQGNSA. Trimming removed 3 bases at V and 0 bases at J, with 8 bases between. For the CDR3, the DNA is TGTGCCAGCAGCTTTGGGGCCGTGAACACTGAAGCTTTCTTT. Amino acid sequence: CASSFGAVNTEAFF. Based on the CDR3 plus reference TRBV7-2 and TRBJ1-1, the full variable domain is GAGVSQSPSNKVTEKGKDVELRCDPISGHTALYWYRQSLGQGLEFLIYFQGNSAPDKSGLPSDRFSAERTGGSVSTLTIQRTQQEDSAVYLCASSFGAVNTEAFFGQGTRLTVV.

This clonotype occurred many times. The V call is TRBV12-3 or TRBV12-4, the J call TRBJ2-7; D gene uncertain. This CDR3 region has 13 residues. V shed 8 bases and J shed 11 bases, with 22 bases lying between them. The CDR3 DNA follows: TGTGCCAGCTCCAATGGCATTCTGGCTTTTGAGTACTTC. Amino acid sequence: CASSNGILAFEYF.

Regarding this clonotype: Sequence at one end of the junction differs from germline and may be a read error. The genes are TRBV6-5 and TRBJ2-1, with D perhaps matching TRBD1 (6 bases). The CDR3 sequence is 15 residues long. Germline-derived CDR1 and CDR2 are MNHEY and SVGAGI. This chain's CDR3 is CASSYYGTGYNEQFF. The CDR3, as DNA: TGTGCCAGCAGCTACTACGGTACAGGGTACAATGAGCAGTTCTTC.

This clonotype has only a few counts. The chain has TRBV4-3 and TRBJ2-7; 9 bases map to TRBD2. The junction had 5 bases not matched to a gene; V was cut back by 0 bases and J by 5 bases. The CDR3 extends over 15 amino acids. The germline gives CDR1 LGHNA, CDR2 YSLEER. In DNA, the CDR3 is TGCGCCAGCAGCCAAGAGGGTAGCGGGAGCGACGAGCAGTACTTC. It translates to CASSQEGSGSDEQYF.

This chain connects TRBV7-9 to TRBJ1-2; tentative D call: TRBD1 (5 bases). The CDR3 loop spans 11 amino acids. With 1 base removed from V and 12 bases from J, the gap between germline ends came to 9 bases. The V gene's germline CDR1 is SEHNR and CDR2 FQNEAQ (reference sequence). The CDR3 DNA reads as TGTGCCAGCAGCTTAGTCGGGACGGACACCTTC. Its protein product is CASSLVGTDTF.

The CDR3 loop reads CASSQPGGKVQGNEQFF. The CDR3 coding sequence is TGCGCCAGCAGTCAACCGGGGGGGAAGGTACAGGGAAATGAGCAGTTCTTC. V usage is TRBV23-1 and J usage is TRBJ2-1; 8 positions match TRBD2. TRBV23-1 is recorded as an ORF, its role being uncertain. Losses at the gene ends were 2 bases for V and 7 bases for J; bases not matched to a gene: 13. The CDR3 spans 17 residues.

Regarding this clonotype: This sequence may be a read error, since a much larger clone differs from it by one base. The V and J genes are TRBV7-6 and TRBJ2-7, with 10 nucleotides matching TRBD1. CDR3 length: 14 amino acids. The V and J ends lost 9 bases and 2 bases, in that order; junction bases with no gene match: 7. Germline V gene data show CDR1 as SGHVS and CDR2 as FNYEAQ. The CDR3: CARSHGTGAYEQYF. The DNA of the CDR3 is TGTGCCAGAAGCCACGGGACAGGGGCCTACGAGCAGTACTTC.

The chain combines TRBV24-1 with TRBJ1-1, with 10 positions matching TRBD1. Germline-derived CDR1 and CDR2 are KGHDR and SFDVKD. V lost 6 bases, J lost 5 bases, and 11 bases stayed unmatched. This CDR3 comprises 16 residues. The CDR3 nucleotides are TGTGCCACCAGTCCTGGGACAGGGGAAGGATTAACTGAAGCTTTCTTT. It codes for CATSPGTGEGLTEAFF.